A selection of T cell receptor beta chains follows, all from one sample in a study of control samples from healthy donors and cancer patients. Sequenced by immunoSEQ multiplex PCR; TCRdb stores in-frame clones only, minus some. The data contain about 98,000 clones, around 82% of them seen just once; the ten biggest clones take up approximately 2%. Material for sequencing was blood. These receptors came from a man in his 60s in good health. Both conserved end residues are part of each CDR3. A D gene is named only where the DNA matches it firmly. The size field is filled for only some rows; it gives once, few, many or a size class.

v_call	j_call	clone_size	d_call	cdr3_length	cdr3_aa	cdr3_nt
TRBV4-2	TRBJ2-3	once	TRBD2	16	CASSQALAGGTDTQYF	TGTGCCAGCAGCCAAGCCCTAGCGGGGGGCACAGATACGCAGTATTTT
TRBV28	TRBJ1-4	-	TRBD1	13	CASSTGGNEKLFF	TGTGCCAGCAGTACAGGGGGTAATGAAAAACTGTTTTTT
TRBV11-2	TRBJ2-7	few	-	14	CASSSLRYGYEQYF	TGTGCCAGCAGCTCCCTCCGGTACGGGTACGAGCAGTACTTC
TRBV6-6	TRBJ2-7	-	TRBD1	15	CASSNRDRGLYEQYF	TGTGCCAGCAGTAACCGGGACAGGGGGCTCTACGAGCAGTACTTC
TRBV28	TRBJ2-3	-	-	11	CASSWDYTQYF	TGTGCCAGCAGTTGGGACTATACGCAGTATTTT
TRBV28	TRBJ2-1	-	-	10	CASSHNEQFF	TGTGCCAGCAGCCACAATGAGCAGTTCTTC
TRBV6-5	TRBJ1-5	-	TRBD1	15	CASSGQVGAGQPQHF	TGTGCCAGCAGCGGACAGGTGGGGGCCGGGCAGCCCCAGCATTTT
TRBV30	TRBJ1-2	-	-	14	CAWSAGRYAYGYTF	TGTGCCTGGAGTGCGGGCAGGTACGCCTATGGCTACACCTTC
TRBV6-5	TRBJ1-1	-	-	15	CASSYSGVMNTEAFF	TGTGCCAGCAGTTACTCGGGAGTTATGAACACTGAAGCTTTCTTT
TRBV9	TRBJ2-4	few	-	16	CASSAQGGGGKNIQYF	TGTGCCAGCAGCGCACAGGGAGGCGGGGGAAAAAACATTCAGTACTTC
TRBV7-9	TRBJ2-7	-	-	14	CASSFGMEGYEQYF	TGTGCCAGCAGCTTCGGTATGGAGGGCTACGAGCAGTACTTC
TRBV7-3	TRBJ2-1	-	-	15	CASSFNPLGHNEQFF	TGTGCCAGCAGCTTCAACCCGCTAGGGCACAATGAGCAGTTCTTC
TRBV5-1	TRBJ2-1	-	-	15	CASSQTAAKGGEQFF	TGCGCCAGCAGCCAGACAGCGGCTAAAGGAGGAGAGCAGTTCTTC
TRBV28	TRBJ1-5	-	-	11	CASSFGQPQHF	TGTGCCAGCAGTTTTGGGCAGCCCCAGCATTTT
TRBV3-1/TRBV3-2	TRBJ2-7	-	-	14	CASSQAGEGGEQYF	TGTGCCAGCAGCCAGGCGGGAGAAGGGGGCGAGCAGTACTTC
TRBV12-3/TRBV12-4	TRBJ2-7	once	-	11	CASSQKYEQYF	TGTGCCAGCAGTCAAAAATACGAGCAGTACTTC
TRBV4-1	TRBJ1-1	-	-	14	CASSQDNMNTEAFF	TGCGCCAGCAGCCAAGATAACATGAACACTGAAGCTTTCTTT
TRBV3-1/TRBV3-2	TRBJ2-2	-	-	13	CASSPLDTGELFF	TGTGCCAGCAGCCCCCTAGATACCGGGGAGCTGTTTTTT
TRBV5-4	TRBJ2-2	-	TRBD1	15	CASSLEGQGARELFF	TGTGCCAGCAGCTTGGAGGGACAGGGGGCCAGGGAGCTGTTTTTT
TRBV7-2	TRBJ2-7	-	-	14	CASSSAGGTYEQYF	TGTGCCAGCAGCTCGGCAGGGGGGACCTACGAGCAGTACTTC
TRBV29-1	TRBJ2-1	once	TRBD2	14	CSVSPSGRYNEQFF	TGCAGCGTCTCGCCTAGCGGGAGATACAATGAGCAGTTCTTC
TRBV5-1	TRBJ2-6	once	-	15	CASSHTGPGANVLTF	TGCGCCAGCAGTCATACAGGGCCGGGGGCCAACGTCCTGACTTTC
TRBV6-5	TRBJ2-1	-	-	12	CSSRGIGDEQFF	TGTTCGAGCAGGGGAATTGGAGATGAGCAGTTCTTC
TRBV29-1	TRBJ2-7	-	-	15	CSVLGGRESSYEQYF	TGCAGCGTTCTGGGGGGGCGGGAGAGCTCCTACGAGCAGTACTTC
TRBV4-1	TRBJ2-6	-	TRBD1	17	CASSQLTGGRGANVLTF	TGCGCCAGCAGCCAATTGACAGGGGGCAGGGGGGCCAACGTCCTGACTTTC
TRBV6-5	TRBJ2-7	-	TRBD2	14	CASSPLAGSSEQYF	TGTGCCAGCAGTCCACTAGCGGGCTCCTCCGAGCAGTACTTC
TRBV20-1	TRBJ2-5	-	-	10	CSGYQETQYF	TGCAGCGGGTACCAAGAGACCCAGTACTTC
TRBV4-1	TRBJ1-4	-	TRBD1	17	CASSPKDRGRENEKLFF	TGCGCCAGCAGCCCTAAGGACAGGGGGCGAGAGAATGAAAAACTGTTTTTT
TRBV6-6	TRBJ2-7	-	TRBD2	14	CASIGGGRVDEQYF	TGTGCCAGCATCGGAGGCGGGAGAGTTGACGAGCAGTACTTC
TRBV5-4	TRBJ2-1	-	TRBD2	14	CASSERDWTNEQFF	TGTGCCAGCAGCGAGCGGGACTGGACCAATGAGCAGTTCTTC
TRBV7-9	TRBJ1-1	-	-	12	CASSRVGTEAFF	TGTGCCAGCAGCCGGGTGGGCACTGAAGCTTTCTTT
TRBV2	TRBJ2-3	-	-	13	CASSEYSTDTQYF	TGTGCCAGCAGTGAATACAGCACAGATACGCAGTATTTT
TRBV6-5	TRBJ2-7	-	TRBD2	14	CASSSSGRAYEQYF	TGTGCCAGCAGTTCTAGCGGGAGAGCCTACGAGCAGTACTTC
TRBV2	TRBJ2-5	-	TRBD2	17	CASSEAGGLAGAETQYF	TGTGCCAGCAGTGAAGCGGGGGGACTAGCGGGAGCTGAGACCCAGTACTTC
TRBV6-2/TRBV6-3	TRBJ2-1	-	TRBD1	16	CASSYSWDRGHNEQFF	TGTGCCAGCAGTTACTCGTGGGACAGGGGACACAATGAGCAGTTCTTC
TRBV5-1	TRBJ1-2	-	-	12	CASSLGQAGYTF	TGCGCCAGCAGCTTGGGGCAGGCTGGCTACACCTTC
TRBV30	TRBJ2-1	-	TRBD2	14	CATRTSGGVFEQFF	TGTGCCACCCGGACTAGCGGGGGGGTATTTGAGCAGTTCTTC
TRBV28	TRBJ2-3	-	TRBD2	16	CASSSRLARNTDTQYF	TGTGCCAGCAGTTCGAGACTAGCGAGAAACACAGATACGCAGTATTTT
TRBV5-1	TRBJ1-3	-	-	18	CASSEDIGHLSSGNTIYF	TGCGCCAGCTCAGAAGATATAGGACACCTCAGCTCTGGAAACACCATATATTTT
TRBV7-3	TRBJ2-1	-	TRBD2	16	CASSSWGGENYNEQFF	TGTGCCAGCAGCTCCTGGGGGGGAGAAAACTACAATGAGCAGTTCTTC
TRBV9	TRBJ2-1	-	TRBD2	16	CASSVGVGGLYHEQFF	TGTGCCAGCAGCGTAGGGGTGGGAGGGCTTTACCATGAGCAGTTCTTC
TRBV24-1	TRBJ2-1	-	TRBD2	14	CATNAASGRYEQFF	TGTGCCACCAACGCGGCTAGCGGGAGGTATGAGCAGTTCTTC
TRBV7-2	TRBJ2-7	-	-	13	CASSLARVGEQYF	TGTGCCAGCAGCTTAGCCAGGGTGGGGGAGCAGTACTTC
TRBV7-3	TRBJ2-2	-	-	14	CASSQLSGAGELFF	TGTGCCAGCAGCCAGCTTAGCGGAGCCGGGGAGCTGTTTTTT